A selection of T cell receptor beta chains follows, all from one sample in a study of blood T cell repertoires in COVID-19. Only in-frame clones appear in the TCRdb table, and some are missing; sequencing was by immunoSEQ multiplex PCR. The profile shows around 56,000 clones, roughly 90% of them singletons. Sequenced: peripheral blood. The receptors originated from a human donor in a cohort sampled during active COVID-19. The CDR3 runs from the conserved cysteine through the conserved F or W. The D gene is left open where the match is weak.

v_gene: TRBV9
d_gene: .
j_gene: TRBJ2-5
CDR3aa: CASSVGSRSQETQYF

v_gene: TRBV7-9
d_gene: .
j_gene: TRBJ1-1
CDR3aa: CASSFPQRKNTEAFF

v_gene: TRBV10-2
d_gene: .
j_gene: TRBJ1-1
CDR3aa: CASSEQGHTEAFF

v_gene: TRBV4-3
d_gene: .
j_gene: TRBJ2-2
CDR3aa: CASSQDVAPTGELFF

v_gene: TRBV6-5
d_gene: TRBD1
j_gene: TRBJ1-5
CDR3aa: CASSPRQGYQPQHF

v_gene: TRBV27
d_gene: TRBD1
j_gene: TRBJ1-6
CDR3aa: CASSLSGPGSVYRGFSPLHF

v_gene: TRBV5-1
d_gene: .
j_gene: TRBJ1-2
CDR3aa: CASSLGLDYGYTF

v_gene: TRBV5-1
d_gene: .
j_gene: TRBJ1-1
CDR3aa: CASSLGSGTMNTEAFF

v_gene: TRBV3-1/TRBV3-2
d_gene: .
j_gene: TRBJ2-5
CDR3aa: CASSQGSNQETQYF

v_gene: TRBV28
d_gene: .
j_gene: TRBJ2-3
CDR3aa: CASRYQSSSTDTQYF

v_gene: TRBV19
d_gene: TRBD1
j_gene: TRBJ2-6
CDR3aa: CASRSPGTGGVSGANVLTF

v_gene: TRBV30
d_gene: .
j_gene: TRBJ1-2
CDR3aa: CAWSWGGLGYTF

v_gene: TRBV19
d_gene: .
j_gene: TRBJ2-2
CDR3aa: CASSIGGLAGELFF

v_gene: TRBV3-1/TRBV3-2
d_gene: TRBD1
j_gene: TRBJ2-7
CDR3aa: CASSPDRGRWYEQYF

v_gene: TRBV6-5
d_gene: TRBD1
j_gene: TRBJ2-7
CDR3aa: CASSYSGQGNHEQYF

v_gene: TRBV19
d_gene: .
j_gene: TRBJ1-5
CDR3aa: CASSIFGQGRGAQHF

v_gene: TRBV5-4
d_gene: TRBD1
j_gene: TRBJ2-2
CDR3aa: CASSLSGQGTGELFF

v_gene: TRBV10-3
d_gene: TRBD2
j_gene: TRBJ2-1
CDR3aa: CAISRTSGGAIDEQFF

v_gene: TRBV2
d_gene: .
j_gene: TRBJ1-5
CDR3aa: CASSPQTERQPQHF

v_gene: TRBV2
d_gene: .
j_gene: TRBJ2-5
CDR3aa: CASSEWVQGTSQYF

v_gene: TRBV3-1/TRBV3-2
d_gene: TRBD1
j_gene: TRBJ2-2
CDR3aa: CASRTGQGLTGELFF

v_gene: TRBV11-3
d_gene: .
j_gene: TRBJ1-6
CDR3aa: CASSADSYNSPLHF

v_gene: TRBV6-5
d_gene: .
j_gene: TRBJ1-6
CDR3aa: CASRPGSYNSPLHF

v_gene: TRBV6-5
d_gene: TRBD1
j_gene: TRBJ2-7
CDR3aa: CASSYSPGTGPTEQYF

v_gene: TRBV6-5
d_gene: .
j_gene: TRBJ2-1
CDR3aa: CASSYTVYNEQFF

v_gene: TRBV19
d_gene: .
j_gene: TRBJ1-1
CDR3aa: CASSIGDRLRGTEAFF

v_gene: TRBV12-3/TRBV12-4
d_gene: TRBD1
j_gene: TRBJ1-1
CDR3aa: CASRGQGWTEAFF

v_gene: TRBV7-8
d_gene: TRBD1
j_gene: TRBJ2-7
CDR3aa: CASSPGQGASYEQYF

v_gene: TRBV9
d_gene: .
j_gene: TRBJ1-3
CDR3aa: CASSVGQPGNTIYF

v_gene: TRBV3-1/TRBV3-2
d_gene: .
j_gene: TRBJ2-5
CDR3aa: CASSQDYGLGGTQYF

v_gene: TRBV3-1/TRBV3-2
d_gene: .
j_gene: TRBJ2-1
CDR3aa: CASSQSLAHSSYNEQFF

v_gene: TRBV5-5
d_gene: .
j_gene: TRBJ1-2
CDR3aa: CASSLEVGARGYTF

v_gene: TRBV10-3
d_gene: TRBD1
j_gene: TRBJ2-1
CDR3aa: CAITTGQGNNEQFF

v_gene: TRBV5-1
d_gene: TRBD2
j_gene: TRBJ2-3
CDR3aa: CASSISGGTDTQYF

v_gene: TRBV11-2
d_gene: .
j_gene: TRBJ2-1
CDR3aa: CASSRDRSNEQFF

v_gene: TRBV18
d_gene: TRBD1
j_gene: TRBJ1-1
CDR3aa: CASSPGTGWRNTEAFF

v_gene: TRBV10-3
d_gene: .
j_gene: TRBJ2-5
CDR3aa: CAMAGGPQETQYF

v_gene: TRBV4-2
d_gene: TRBD1
j_gene: TRBJ1-2
CDR3aa: CASSQEQGYGYTF

v_gene: TRBV6-5
d_gene: .
j_gene: TRBJ1-1
CDR3aa: CASSSSQGTEAFF

v_gene: TRBV28
d_gene: .
j_gene: TRBJ2-5
CDR3aa: CASSLSRGEETQYF

v_gene: TRBV6-5
d_gene: .
j_gene: TRBJ2-7
CDR3aa: CASTPIQDSQEQYF

v_gene: TRBV18
d_gene: TRBD1
j_gene: TRBJ1-2
CDR3aa: CASSVGQGASYGYTF

v_gene: TRBV7-2
d_gene: TRBD2
j_gene: TRBJ2-5
CDR3aa: CASSLDSGAKTQYF

v_gene: TRBV6-2/TRBV6-3
d_gene: .
j_gene: TRBJ2-3
CDR3aa: CASSYSYDTQYF

v_gene: TRBV9
d_gene: TRBD2
j_gene: TRBJ2-5
CDR3aa: CASSVSGGAGETQYF

v_gene: TRBV19
d_gene: TRBD1
j_gene: TRBJ1-5
CDR3aa: CASTKVTGFSQPQHF

v_gene: TRBV4-3
d_gene: .
j_gene: TRBJ2-6
CDR3aa: CASSQGESSGANVLTF

v_gene: TRBV14
d_gene: .
j_gene: TRBJ2-7
CDR3aa: CASSEGALEEYEQYF

v_gene: TRBV6-5
d_gene: .
j_gene: TRBJ2-5
CDR3aa: CASSYQGETQYF

v_gene: TRBV4-3
d_gene: TRBD2
j_gene: TRBJ2-1
CDR3aa: CASSLGLAGGHEQFF

v_gene: TRBV24-1
d_gene: .
j_gene: TRBJ1-6
CDR3aa: CATSGLLTGNSPLHF

v_gene: TRBV3-1/TRBV3-2
d_gene: .
j_gene: TRBJ1-2
CDR3aa: CASSQEGVYGYTF

v_gene: TRBV5-1
d_gene: TRBD1
j_gene: TRBJ2-2
CDR3aa: CASSNRDSPNTGELFF

v_gene: TRBV7-3
d_gene: .
j_gene: TRBJ1-2
CDR3aa: CASSLEGGVISPNYGYTF

v_gene: TRBV7-2
d_gene: .
j_gene: TRBJ2-2
CDR3aa: CASSPGHQVAGELFF